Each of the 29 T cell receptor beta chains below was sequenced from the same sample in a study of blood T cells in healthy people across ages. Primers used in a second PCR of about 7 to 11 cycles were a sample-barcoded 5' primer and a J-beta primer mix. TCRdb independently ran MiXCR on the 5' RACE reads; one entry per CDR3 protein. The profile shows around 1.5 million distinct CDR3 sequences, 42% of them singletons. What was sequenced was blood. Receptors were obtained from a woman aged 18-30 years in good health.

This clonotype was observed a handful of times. The DNA of the CDR3 is TGTGCCACCAGACCGGGGACCTCCTACAATGAGCAGTTCTTC. It yields the protein CATRPGTSYNEQFF. J is TRBJ2-1 and V is TRBV12-3 or TRBV12-4; either TRBD1 or TRBD2 may fit D (5 bases each). With 10 bases removed from V and 0 bases from J, the gap between germline ends came to 13 bases. This CDR3 comprises 14 residues.

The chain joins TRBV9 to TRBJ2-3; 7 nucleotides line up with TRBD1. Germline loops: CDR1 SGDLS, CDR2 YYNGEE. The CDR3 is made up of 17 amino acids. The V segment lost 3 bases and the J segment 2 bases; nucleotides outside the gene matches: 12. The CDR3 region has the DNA TGTGCCAGCAGCGCCCATTCGACAGGGTCGGTCACAGATACGCAGTATTTT. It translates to CASSAHSTGSVTDTQYF. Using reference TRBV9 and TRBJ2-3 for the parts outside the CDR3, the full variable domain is DSGVTQTPKHLITATGQRVTLRCSPRSGDLSVYWYQQSLDQGLQFLIQYYNGEERAKGNILERFSAQQFPDLHSELNLSSLELGDSALYFCASSAHSTGSVTDTQYFGPGTRLTVL.

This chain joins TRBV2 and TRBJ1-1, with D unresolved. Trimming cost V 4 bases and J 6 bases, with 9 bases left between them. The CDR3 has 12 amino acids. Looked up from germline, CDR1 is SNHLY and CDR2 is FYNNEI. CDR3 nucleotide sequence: TGTGCCAGCAGTGTGGTGGAGGCTGAAGCTTTCTTT. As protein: CASSVVEAEAFF.

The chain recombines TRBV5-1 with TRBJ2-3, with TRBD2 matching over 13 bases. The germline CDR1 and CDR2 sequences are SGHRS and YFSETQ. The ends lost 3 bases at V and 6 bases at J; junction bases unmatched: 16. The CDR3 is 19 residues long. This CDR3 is CASSSLSLLAGGQDDTQYF. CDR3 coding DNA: TGCGCCAGCAGCTCTCTTTCCTTACTAGCGGGGGGGCAGGACGATACGCAGTATTTT. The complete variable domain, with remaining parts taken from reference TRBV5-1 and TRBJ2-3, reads KAGVTQTPRYLIKTRGQQVTLSCSPISGHRSVSWYQQTPGQGLQFLFEYFSETQRNKGNFPGRFSGRQFSNSRSEMNVSTLELGDSALYLCASSSLSLLAGGQDDTQYFGPGTRLTVL.

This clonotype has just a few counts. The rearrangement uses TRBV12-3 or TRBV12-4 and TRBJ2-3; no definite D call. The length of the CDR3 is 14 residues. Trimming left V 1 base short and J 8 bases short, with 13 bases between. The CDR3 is CASSLVVVSTTQYF. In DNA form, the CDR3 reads TGTGCCAGCAGTTTAGTTGTTGTGTCGACTACGCAGTATTTT.

CDR3 residues: CASSQEWDYEQYF. CDR3 DNA: TGCGCCAGCAGCCAAGAATGGGACTACGAGCAGTACTTC. The chain uses TRBV4-1 and TRBJ2-5; D ambiguous. The J call may be incorrect, as the DNA end agrees better with TRBJ2-7. Germline CDR1 reads MGHRA; CDR2 reads YSYEKL. The CDR3 has 13 amino acids.

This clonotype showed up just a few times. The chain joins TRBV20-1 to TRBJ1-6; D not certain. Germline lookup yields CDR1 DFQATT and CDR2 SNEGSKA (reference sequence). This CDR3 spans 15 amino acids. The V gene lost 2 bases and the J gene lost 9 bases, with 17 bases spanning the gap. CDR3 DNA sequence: TGCAGTGCTAGACCCCCCGGGCAGGCAATTTCACCCCTCCACTTT. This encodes CSARPPGQAISPLHF.

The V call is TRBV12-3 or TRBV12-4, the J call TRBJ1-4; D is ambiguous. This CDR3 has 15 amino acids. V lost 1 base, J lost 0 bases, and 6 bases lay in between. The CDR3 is CASSLGKTTNEKLFF. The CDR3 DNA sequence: TGTGCCAGCAGTTTAGGCAAAACAACTAATGAAAAACTGTTTTTT.

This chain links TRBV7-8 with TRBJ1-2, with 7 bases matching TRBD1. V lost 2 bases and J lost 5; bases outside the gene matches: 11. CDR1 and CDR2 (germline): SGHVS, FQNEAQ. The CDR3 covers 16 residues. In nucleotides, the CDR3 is TGTGCCAGCAGCTTAACCCGGGACAGCGCCACTTATGGCTACACCTTC. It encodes CASSLTRDSATYGYTF.

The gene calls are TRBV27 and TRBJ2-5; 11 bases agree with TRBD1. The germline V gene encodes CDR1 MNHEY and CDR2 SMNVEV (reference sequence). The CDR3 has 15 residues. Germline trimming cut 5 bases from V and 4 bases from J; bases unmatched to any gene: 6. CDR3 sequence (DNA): TGTGCCAGCAGTACCGGGACAGGGGGGTTAGAGACCCAGTACTTC. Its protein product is CASSTGTGGLETQYF.

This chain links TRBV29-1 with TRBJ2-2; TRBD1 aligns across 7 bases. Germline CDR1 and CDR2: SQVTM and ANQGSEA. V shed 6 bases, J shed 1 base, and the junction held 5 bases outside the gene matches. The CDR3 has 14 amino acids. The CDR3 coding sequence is TGCAGCGTCGTACAGGGGCGGAACACCGGGGAGCTGTTTTTT. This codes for CSVVQGRNTGELFF.

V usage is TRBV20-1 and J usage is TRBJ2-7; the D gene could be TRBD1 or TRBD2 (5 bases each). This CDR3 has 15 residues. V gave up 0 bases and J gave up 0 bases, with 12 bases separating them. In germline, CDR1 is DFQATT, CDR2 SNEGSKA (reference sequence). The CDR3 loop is CSARDLAGNSYEQYF. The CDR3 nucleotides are TGCAGTGCTAGAGATCTAGCAGGGAACTCCTACGAGCAGTACTTC.

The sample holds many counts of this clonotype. CDR3 region: CASSRDPKYGYTF. In nucleotides, the CDR3 is TGCGCCAGCAGCCGAGACCCGAAGTACGGCTACACCTTC. The V gene is TRBV4-1, the J gene TRBJ1-2; D call uncertain. Germline V CDR1 and CDR2: MGHRA, YSYEKL. Deletions cut 4 bases from V and 8 bases from J, with 14 bases between. This CDR3 comprises 13 residues.

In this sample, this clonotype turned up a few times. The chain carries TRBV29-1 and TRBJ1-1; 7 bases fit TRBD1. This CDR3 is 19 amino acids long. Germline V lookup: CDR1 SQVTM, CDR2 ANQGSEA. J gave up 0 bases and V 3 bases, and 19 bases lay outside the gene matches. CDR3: CSVDSRDSGAGPMNTEAFF. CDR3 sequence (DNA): TGCAGCGTTGATTCCCGGGACAGCGGGGCGGGCCCCATGAACACTGAAGCTTTCTTT.

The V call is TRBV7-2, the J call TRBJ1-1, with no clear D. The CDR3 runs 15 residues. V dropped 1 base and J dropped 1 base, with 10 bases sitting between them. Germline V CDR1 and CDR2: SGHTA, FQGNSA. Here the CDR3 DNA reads TGTGCCAGCAGCTTAGATTCAGGAACGAACACTGAAGCTTTCTTT. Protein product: CASSLDSGTNTEAFF.

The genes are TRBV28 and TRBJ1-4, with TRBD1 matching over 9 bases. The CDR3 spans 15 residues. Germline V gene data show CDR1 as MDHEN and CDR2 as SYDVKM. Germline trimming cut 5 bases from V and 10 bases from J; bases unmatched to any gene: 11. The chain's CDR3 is CASSRITGTGRKLFF. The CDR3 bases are TGTGCCAGCAGTCGGATTACCGGGACAGGGAGAAAACTGTTTTTT. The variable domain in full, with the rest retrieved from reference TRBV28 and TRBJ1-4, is DVKVTQSSRYLVKRTGEKVFLECVQDMDHENMFWYRQDPGLGLRLIYFSYDVKMKEKGDIPEGYSVSREKKERFSLILESASTNQTSMYLCASSRITGTGRKLFFGSGTQLSVL.

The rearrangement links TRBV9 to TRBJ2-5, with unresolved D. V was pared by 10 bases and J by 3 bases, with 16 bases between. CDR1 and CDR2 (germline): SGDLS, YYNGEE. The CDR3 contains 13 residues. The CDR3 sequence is CAGASGEEETQYF. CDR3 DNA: TGTGCCGGCGCCTCCGGAGAGGAAGAGACCCAGTACTTC.

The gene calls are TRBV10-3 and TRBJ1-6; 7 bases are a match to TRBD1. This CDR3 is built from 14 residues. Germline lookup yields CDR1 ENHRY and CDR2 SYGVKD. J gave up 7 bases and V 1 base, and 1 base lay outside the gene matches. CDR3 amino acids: CAISELQGNSPLHF. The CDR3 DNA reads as TGTGCCATCAGTGAGTTACAGGGGAATTCACCCCTCCACTTT.

DNA for the CDR3: TGTGCCAGACAGGGGAACCCCTACATGAACACTGAAGCTTTCTTT. Protein sequence: CARQGNPYMNTEAFF. This chain connects TRBV2 to TRBJ1-1; 7 positions agree with TRBD1. Germline-derived CDR1 and CDR2 are SNHLY and FYNNEI. The CDR3 length is 15 residues. The junction had 10 bases not matched to a gene; V was cut back by 9 bases and J by 0 bases. The entire variable domain, with the rest obtained from reference TRBV2 and TRBJ1-1, is as follows: EPEVTQTPSHQVTQMGQEVILRCVPISNHLYFYWYRQILGQKVEFLVSFYNNEISEKSEIFDDQFSVERPDGSNFTLKIRSTKLEDSAMYFCARQGNPYMNTEAFFGQGTRLTVV.

CDR3 amino acids: CASSYDQGPYEQYF. The CDR3 DNA follows: TGTGCCAGCAGTTATGATCAGGGTCCCTACGAGCAGTACTTC. The chain joins TRBV28 to TRBJ2-5, with TRBD1 as a possible D gene (5 bases). The better agreement between TRBJ2-7 and the DNA end casts doubt on the J call. CDR3 length equals 14 residues. Germline V gene lookup returns CDR1 MDHEN and CDR2 SYDVKM.

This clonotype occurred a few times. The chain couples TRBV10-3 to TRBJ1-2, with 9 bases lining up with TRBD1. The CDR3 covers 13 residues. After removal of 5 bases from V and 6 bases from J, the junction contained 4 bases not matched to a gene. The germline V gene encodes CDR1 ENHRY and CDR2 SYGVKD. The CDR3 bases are TGTGCCATCAGTCTCGACAGGGGGAATGGCTACACCTTC. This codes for CAISLDRGNGYTF.

CDR3 nucleotide sequence: TGCAGTGCACGGATTCTAGCGAAAGGCTACGAGCAGTACTTC. It specifies CSARILAKGYEQYF. This sequence joins TRBV20-1 and TRBJ2-7; tentative D call: TRBD2 (6 bases). CDR3 length equals 14 residues. Trimming pared 6 bases from V and 3 bases from J, leaving 18 bases between. Germline CDR1 reads DFQATT; CDR2 reads SNEGSKA (reference sequence).

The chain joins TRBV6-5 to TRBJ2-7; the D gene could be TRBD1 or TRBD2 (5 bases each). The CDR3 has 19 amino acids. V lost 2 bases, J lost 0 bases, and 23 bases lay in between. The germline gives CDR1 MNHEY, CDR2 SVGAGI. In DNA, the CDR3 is TGTGCCAGCAGTTACCTAAATCCCTCCGGGACCGAAGGCTCCTACGAGCAGTACTTC. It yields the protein CASSYLNPSGTEGSYEQYF.

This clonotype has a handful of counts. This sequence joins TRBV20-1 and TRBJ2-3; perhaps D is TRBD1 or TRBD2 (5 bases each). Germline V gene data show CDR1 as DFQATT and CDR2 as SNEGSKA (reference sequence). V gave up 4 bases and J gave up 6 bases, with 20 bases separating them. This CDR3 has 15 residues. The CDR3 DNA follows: TGCAGTGCTACTAACCGGGACGACCTGAGTGATACGCAGTATTTT. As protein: CSATNRDDLSDTQYF.

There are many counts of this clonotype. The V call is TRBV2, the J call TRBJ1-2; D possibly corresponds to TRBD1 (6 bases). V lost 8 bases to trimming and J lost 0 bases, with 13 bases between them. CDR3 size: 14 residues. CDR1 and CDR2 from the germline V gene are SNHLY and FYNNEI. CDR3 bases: TGTGCCAGCTCCGAGGGGGGAGCTAACTATGGCTACACCTTC. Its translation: CASSEGGANYGYTF.

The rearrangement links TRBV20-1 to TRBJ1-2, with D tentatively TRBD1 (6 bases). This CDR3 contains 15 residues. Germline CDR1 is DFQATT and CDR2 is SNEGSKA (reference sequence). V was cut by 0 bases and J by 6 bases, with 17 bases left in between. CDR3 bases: TGCAGTGCTAGAGATCAAATTACAGGGTTAAATGGCTACACCTTC. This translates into CSARDQITGLNGYTF.

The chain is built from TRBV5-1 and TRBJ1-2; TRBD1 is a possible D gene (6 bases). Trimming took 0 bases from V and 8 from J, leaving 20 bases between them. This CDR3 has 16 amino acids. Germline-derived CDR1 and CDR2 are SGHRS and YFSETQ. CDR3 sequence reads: CASSLGHIGQRGGYTF. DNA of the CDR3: TGCGCCAGCAGCTTGGGCCATATCGGACAGCGCGGGGGCTACACCTTC.

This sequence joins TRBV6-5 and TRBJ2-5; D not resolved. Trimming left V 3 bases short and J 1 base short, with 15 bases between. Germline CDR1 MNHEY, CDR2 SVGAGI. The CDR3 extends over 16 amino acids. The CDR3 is CASSYWTMNLQETQYF. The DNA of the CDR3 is TGTGCCAGCAGTTATTGGACGATGAATCTCCAAGAGACCCAGTACTTC.

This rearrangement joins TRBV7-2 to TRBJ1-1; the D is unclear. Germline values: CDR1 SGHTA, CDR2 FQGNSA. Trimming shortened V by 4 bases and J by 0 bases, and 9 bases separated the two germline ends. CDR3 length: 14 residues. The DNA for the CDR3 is TGTGCCAGCAGCTCCTCTGGGGTGAACACTGAAGCTTTCTTT. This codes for CASSSSGVNTEAFF.